This entry lists 27 T cell receptor beta chains sequenced from one sample in a study of regulatory T cells in long-lasting Graves disease. The time point was: newly diagnosed GD, antithyroid drugs for less than 3 months. Researchers made the TCR library from RNA that was extracted from PBMCs. According to the study, TCR beta libraries were built with iRepertoire HTBI primers and CDR3-region Arm-PCR. Via MiXCR, TCRdb re-called the multiplex PCR reads, giving one row per CDR3 protein. Among about 400,000 distinct CDR3 sequences listed, roughly 15% were seen once. The sample was also linked to a second study, of T cells in Graves' hyperthyroidism and ophthalmopathy.

Sequencing was performed on peripheral blood mononuclear cells (PBMCs), taken at new diagnosis, from a patient treated with antithyroid drugs. The receptors originated from a woman aged 40 to 49 with Graves disease.

V gene TRBV30 combines with J gene TRBJ2-1, with D unclear. The CDR3 has 13 residues. Germline CDR1 reads GTSNPN; CDR2 reads SVGIG (reference sequence). The V and J ends lost 0 bases and 2 bases respectively, with 5 bases between them. CDR3 amino acids: CAWSVYAYNEQFF. DNA of the CDR3: TGTGCCTGGAGTGTATATGCCTACAATGAGCAGTTCTTC.

V gene TRBV10-2 combines with J gene TRBJ2-2, with 8 bases fitting TRBD1. V trimming: 7 bases; J trimming: 4 bases; junction bases outside the gene matches: 11. The CDR3 runs to 16 residues. Germline CDR1 reads WSHSY; CDR2 reads SAAADI. The CDR3 nucleotides are TGCGCCAGCACCCGGCCCGGGACAGGACTCACCGGGGAGCTGTTTTTT. This gives the protein CASTRPGTGLTGELFF.

This clonotype was observed many times. The gene calls are TRBV2 and TRBJ2-5; 7 nucleotides line up with TRBD1. The CDR3 sequence is 15 residues long. The germline V gene encodes CDR1 SNHLY and CDR2 FYNNEI. Trimming removed 1 base from V and 1 base from J; junction bases left unmatched: 3. The CDR3 region has the DNA TGTGCCAGCAGTGAAGGGAGACAGGGCCAAGAGACCCAGTACTTC. As protein: CASSEGRQGQETQYF.

The chain uses TRBV18 and TRBJ2-1, with 7 bases fitting TRBD2. The trim removed 5 bases at V and 14 bases at J, leaving 9 bases unmatched. This CDR3 has 12 amino acids. The V gene's germline CDR1 is KGHSH and CDR2 LQKENI. CDR3 loop: CASSSERTRKFF. The CDR3 bases are TGTGCCAGCTCATCAGAGCGGACTAGAAAGTTCTTC.

There are many counts of this clonotype. This chain uses TRBV18 with TRBJ1-5; D unresolved. The CDR3 covers 14 residues. Germline assignment: CDR1 KGHSH and CDR2 LQKENI. V was clipped by 2 bases and J by 3 bases, with 8 bases between them. CDR3 sequence reads: CASSPGRNNQPQHF. The CDR3 bases are TGTGCCAGCTCACCAGGGCGGAACAATCAGCCCCAGCATTTT.

At least ten counts were recorded for this clonotype. The chain has TRBV6-2 or TRBV6-3 and TRBJ2-1, with a weak D call TRBD2 (5 bases). In germline, CDR1 is MNHEY, CDR2 SVGEGT. The CDR3 has 16 amino acids. Trimming took 4 bases from V and 4 from J, leaving 17 bases between them. The CDR3 here is CASSSPSRSGYNEQFF. The DNA for the CDR3 is TGTGCCAGCAGTTCACCGAGTAGGAGCGGATACAATGAGCAGTTCTTC.

The V gene is TRBV15, the J gene TRBJ2-4, with TRBD2 matching over 7 bases. V lost 1 base, J lost 0 bases, and 12 bases stayed unmatched. Germline CDR1 reads LNHNV; CDR2 reads YYDKDF (reference sequence). There are 19 residues in the CDR3. As DNA, the CDR3 is TGTGCCACCAGCAGAGGAGTCCTAGCGGCCGCTCTAGCCAAAAACATTCAGTACTTC. Translation: CATSRGVLAAALAKNIQYF.

There are many counts of this clonotype. The V call is TRBV20-1, the J call TRBJ2-2, with D possibly TRBD2 on 5 matching bases. There are 15 residues in the CDR3. Looked up from germline, CDR1 is DFQATT and CDR2 is SNEGSKA (reference sequence). The ends were cut back, 0 bases at V and 2 bases at J, with 10 bases in the middle. CDR3: CSARDPGINTGELFF. The CDR3 bases are TGCAGTGCTAGAGATCCCGGGATAAACACCGGGGAGCTGTTTTTT.

This clonotype was detected only once. The V gene is TRBV11-2, the J gene TRBJ1-2, with a tentative D call TRBD1 (6 bases). The CDR3 runs 14 residues. Germline loops: CDR1 SGHAT, CDR2 FQNNGV. Trimming removed 7 bases from V and 6 bases from J, with 18 bases in between. The CDR3 nucleotides read TGTGCCAGCAAATTAGGGGGGGGGCGTCATGGCTACACCTTC. Protein: CASKLGGGRHGYTF.

This clonotype came up many times. The chain links TRBV28 to TRBJ2-1; 8 bases match TRBD2. CDR1 MDHEN and CDR2 SYDVKM come from the germline V gene. V lost 5 bases and J lost 10; bases outside the gene matches: 4. The CDR3 has 12 amino acids. This chain's CDR3 is CASSPPGGEQFF. CDR3 in DNA: TGTGCCAGCAGTCCCCCGGGAGGGGAGCAGTTCTTC.

This clonotype occurred many times. The chain has TRBV12-3 or TRBV12-4 and TRBJ1-2; D not certain. V lost 8 bases and J 0 bases, leaving 13 bases between the germline ends. This CDR3 contains 14 residues. CDR3 nucleotide sequence: TGTGCCAGCCGGTTCGGGGTGGCTAACTATGGCTACACCTTC. Protein: CASRFGVANYGYTF.

The rearrangement joins TRBV18 to TRBJ2-3; 9 bases map to TRBD2. V was pared by 3 bases and J by 3 bases, with 10 bases of the junction left unmatched. CDR3 size: 17 residues. Germline-derived CDR1 and CDR2 are KGHSH and LQKENI. CDR3 DNA: TGTGCCAGCTCACCTCCGCGGGAGGGCCCAGGAACAGATACGCAGTATTTT. Protein: CASSPPREGPGTDTQYF.

This clonotype was counted at least ten times. The chain is built from TRBV15 and TRBJ1-1; D is unclear. Trimming cost V 2 bases and J 7 bases, with 17 bases left between them. Per germline, CDR1 LNHNV and CDR2 YYDKDF (reference sequence). The CDR3 loop spans 15 amino acids. DNA of the CDR3: TGTGCCACCAGCAGAAGAAATTGGGCAGTAATTGAAGCTTTCTTT. Its translation: CATSRRNWAVIEAFF.

In regard to this clonotype: Since a much larger clone is just one base distant, this may be a read error. This is likely a read error, given that the CDR3 carries no conserved phenylalanine or tryptophan at its end. The DNA is omitted, as the CDR3 cannot be located on it reliably, and the CDR3 follows TCRdb's listing. The V and J genes are TRBV7-9 and TRBJ2-3; TRBD1 reflects the table's D call only, with no check against the DNA. Germline lookup yields CDR1 SEHNR and CDR2 FQNEAQ (reference sequence). The CDR3 numbers 15 amino acids, ends counted. The CDR3 protein is CASSLGWTAQETQYL.

There are many counts of this clonotype. This rearrangement joins TRBV11-3 to TRBJ1-1, with D perhaps matching TRBD1 (5 bases). Germline values: CDR1 SGHNT, CDR2 YENEEA. The CDR3 extends over 12 amino acids. Trimming left V 1 base short and J 7 bases short, with 7 bases between. DNA for the CDR3: TGTGCCAGCAGCTTAGTGGGGGGTGAAGCTTTCTTT. Translated, it gives CASSLVGGEAFF.

The V gene is TRBV7-3, the J gene TRBJ1-5, with 8 bases lining up with TRBD1. CDR1 SGHTA and CDR2 FQGTGA come from the germline V gene. Trimming cost V 5 bases and J 8 bases; bases outside gene matches: 11. The CDR3 has 15 residues. The CDR3 spells CASSRGQGTSEPQHF. The DNA for the CDR3 is TGTGCCAGCAGCCGAGGACAGGGAACCTCCGAGCCCCAGCATTTT.

CDR3 DNA sequence: TGTGCCAGCAGTTTCACGACTCACTATGGCTACACCTTC. It codes for CASSFTTHYGYTF. The genes are TRBV28 and TRBJ1-2; D ambiguous. The germline CDR1 and CDR2 sequences are MDHEN and SYDVKM. Trimming cost V 3 bases and J 3 bases, with 8 bases left between them. The CDR3 is 13 amino acids.

This clonotype showed up just a few times. The V call is TRBV28, the J call TRBJ1-2, with D perhaps matching TRBD1 (5 bases). CDR3 length equals 13 residues. Between the trimmed V and J ends, which lost 2 bases and 8 bases, there was a span of 12 bases. From germline, CDR1 is MDHEN and CDR2 SYDVKM. CDR3 region: CASSLVGVQGYTF. The CDR3 DNA reads TGTGCCAGCAGTTTAGTAGGGGTTCAGGGCTACACCTTC.

This clonotype has at least ten counts. The V call is TRBV7-9, the J call TRBJ2-1, with 8 nucleotides matching TRBD1. This CDR3 has 18 residues. V was clipped by 3 bases and J by 3 bases; unmatched bases: 13. The V gene's germline CDR1 is SEHNR and CDR2 FQNEAQ (reference sequence). CDR3 loop: CASSLGLPGQGSYNEQFF. DNA for the CDR3: TGTGCCAGCAGCTTGGGGCTCCCCGGACAGGGCAGCTACAATGAGCAGTTCTTC.

This clonotype was found many times. This rearrangement joins TRBV7-9 to TRBJ2-1, with TRBD1 matching 7 bases. With 1 base clipped from V and 4 bases from J, the junction kept 1 base outside the gene matches. The CDR3 is 14 residues long. The germline gives CDR1 SEHNR, CDR2 FQNEAQ (reference sequence). The CDR3 is CASSLVGQYNEQFF. CDR3 nucleotides: TGTGCCAGCAGCTTAGTGGGACAGTACAATGAGCAGTTCTTC.

The rearrangement uses TRBV11-2 and TRBJ1-1; TRBD1 is a possible D gene (6 bases). This CDR3 comprises 14 residues. Germline assignment: CDR1 SGHAT and CDR2 FQNNGV. V dropped 5 bases and J dropped 1 base, with 11 bases sitting between them. The CDR3 spells CASSEGGGNTEAFF. The CDR3, as DNA: TGTGCCAGCAGCGAGGGGGGAGGGAACACTGAAGCTTTCTTT.

As to this clonotype: A much larger clone lies a single base off, so this may be a read error. In nucleotides, the CDR3 is TGTGCCGGCAGTGCCCTAGCGGCGACCTACAATGAGCAGTTCTTC. Amino acids: CAGSALAATYNEQFF. The chain couples TRBV6-1 to TRBJ2-5, with 7 bases fitting TRBD2. The J call may be mistaken, given a closer DNA end match to TRBJ2-1. Germline V gene sequence: CDR1 MNHNS, CDR2 SASEGT. The CDR3 is made up of 15 amino acids.

This clonotype was counted only a few times. The CDR3 spells CSAREDRYYEQYF. CDR3 DNA sequence: TGCAGTGCTAGAGAAGACAGATACTACGAGCAGTACTTC. The chain recombines TRBV20-1 with TRBJ2-7; D may be TRBD1 (5 bases). Trimming took off 0 bases at V and 3 bases at J, with 9 bases between the two ends. This CDR3 contains 13 residues. The germline V gene has CDR1 DFQATT and CDR2 SNEGSKA (reference sequence).

This clonotype occurred many times. This chain connects TRBV19 to TRBJ1-1, with D perhaps matching TRBD1 (5 bases). Germline CDR1 and CDR2: LNHDA and SQIVND (reference sequence). Trimming removed 4 bases from V and 1 base from J, with 19 bases in between. The CDR3 is 17 amino acids. CDR3 DNA sequence: TGTGCCAGTAGTACCAAGCTAGGGGCAGGGAGGAACACTGAAGCTTTCTTT. This translates into CASSTKLGAGRNTEAFF.

The chain is built from TRBV20-1 and TRBJ2-7; TRBD2 agrees at 14 bases. The germline V gene encodes CDR1 DFQATT and CDR2 SNEGSKA (reference sequence). This CDR3 region has 16 residues. J lost 6 bases, V lost 5 bases, and 12 bases had no gene match. The CDR3 nucleotides are TGCAGTGCTCGAAGGCGGGGACTAGCGGGAGTTATCGAGCAGTACTTC. Amino acid sequence: CSARRRGLAGVIEQYF.

The chain links TRBV4-1 to TRBJ1-1; perhaps TRBD1 as D (5 bases). The CDR3 is made up of 15 amino acids. CDR1 MGHRA and CDR2 YSYEKL come from the germline V gene. Trimming removed 2 bases at V and 4 bases at J, with 14 bases between. The CDR3 reads CASSQREQVITEAFF. The CDR3 coding sequence is TGCGCCAGCAGCCAAAGGGAACAGGTGATCACTGAAGCTTTCTTT.

V and J are TRBV29-1 and TRBJ2-7; 8 bases fit TRBD2. V lost 5 bases to trimming and J lost 2 bases; unmatched junction nucleotides: 5. The CDR3 runs to 13 residues. Germline V gene sequence: CDR1 SQVTM, CDR2 ANQGSEA. CDR3 in amino acids: CSVRSGGTYEQYF. The CDR3 region has the DNA TGCAGCGTTCGGAGCGGGGGTACCTACGAGCAGTACTTC.